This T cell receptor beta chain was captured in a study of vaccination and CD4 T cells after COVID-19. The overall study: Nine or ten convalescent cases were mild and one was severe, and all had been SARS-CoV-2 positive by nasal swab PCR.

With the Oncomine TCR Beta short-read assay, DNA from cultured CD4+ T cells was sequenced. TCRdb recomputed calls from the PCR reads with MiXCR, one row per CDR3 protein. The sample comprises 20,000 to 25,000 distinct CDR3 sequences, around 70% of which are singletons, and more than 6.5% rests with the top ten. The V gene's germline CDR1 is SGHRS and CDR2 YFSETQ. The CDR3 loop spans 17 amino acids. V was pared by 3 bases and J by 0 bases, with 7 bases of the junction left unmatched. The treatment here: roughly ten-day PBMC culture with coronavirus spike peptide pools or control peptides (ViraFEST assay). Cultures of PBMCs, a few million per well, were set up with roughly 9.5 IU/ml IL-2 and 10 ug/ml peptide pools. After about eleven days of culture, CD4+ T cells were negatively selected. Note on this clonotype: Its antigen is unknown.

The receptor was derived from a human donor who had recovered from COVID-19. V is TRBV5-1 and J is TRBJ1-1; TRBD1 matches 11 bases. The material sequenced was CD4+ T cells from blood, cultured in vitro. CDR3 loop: CASSSGQGARLNTEAFF. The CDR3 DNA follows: TGCGCCAGCAGCTCCGGACAGGGGGCGCGTTTGAACACTGAAGCTTTCTTT. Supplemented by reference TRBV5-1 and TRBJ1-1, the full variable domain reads KAGVTQTPRYLIKTRGQQVTLSCSPISGHRSVSWYQQTPGQGLQFLFEYFSETQRNKGNFPGRFSGRQFSNSRSEMNVSTLELGDSALYLCASSSGQGARLNTEAFFGQGTRLTVV.